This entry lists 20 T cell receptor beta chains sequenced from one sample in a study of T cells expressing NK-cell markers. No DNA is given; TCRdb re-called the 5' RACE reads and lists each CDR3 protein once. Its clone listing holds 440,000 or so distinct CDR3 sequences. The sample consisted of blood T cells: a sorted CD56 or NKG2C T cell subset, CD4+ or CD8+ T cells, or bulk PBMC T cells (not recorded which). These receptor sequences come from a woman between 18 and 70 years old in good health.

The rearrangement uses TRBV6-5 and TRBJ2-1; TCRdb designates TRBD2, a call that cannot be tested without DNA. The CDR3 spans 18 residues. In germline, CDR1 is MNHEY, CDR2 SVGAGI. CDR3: CASSYDPRTSGTYNEQFF.

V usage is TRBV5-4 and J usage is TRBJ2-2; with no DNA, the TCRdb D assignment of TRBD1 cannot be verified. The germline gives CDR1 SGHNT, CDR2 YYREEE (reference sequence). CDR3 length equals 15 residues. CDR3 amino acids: CASSWDRGHTGELFF.

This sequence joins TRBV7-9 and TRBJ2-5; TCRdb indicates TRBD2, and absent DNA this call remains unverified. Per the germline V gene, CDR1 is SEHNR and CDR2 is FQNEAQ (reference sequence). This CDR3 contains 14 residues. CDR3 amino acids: CATATSGREGTQYF.

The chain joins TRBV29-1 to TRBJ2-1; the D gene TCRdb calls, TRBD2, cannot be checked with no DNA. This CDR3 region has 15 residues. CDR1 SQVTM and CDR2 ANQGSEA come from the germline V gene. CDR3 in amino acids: CSVERASGFSNEQFF.

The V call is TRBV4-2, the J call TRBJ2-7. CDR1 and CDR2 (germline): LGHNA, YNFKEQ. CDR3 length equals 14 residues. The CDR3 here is CASSQTGTAYEQYF.

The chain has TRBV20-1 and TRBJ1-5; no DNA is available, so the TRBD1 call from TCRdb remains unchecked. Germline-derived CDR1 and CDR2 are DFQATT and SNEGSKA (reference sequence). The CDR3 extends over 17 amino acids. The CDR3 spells CSVQIDRDGFRDQPQHF.

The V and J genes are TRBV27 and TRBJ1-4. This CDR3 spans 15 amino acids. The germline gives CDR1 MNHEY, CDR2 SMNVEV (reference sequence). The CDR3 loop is CASSLGSRPSEKLFF. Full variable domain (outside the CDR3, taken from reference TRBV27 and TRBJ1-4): EAQVTQNPRYLITVTGKKLTVTCSQNMNHEYMSWYRQDPGLGLRQIYYSMNVEVTDKGDVPEGYKVSRKEKRNFPLILESPSPNQTSLYFCASSLGSRPSEKLFFGSGTQLSVL.

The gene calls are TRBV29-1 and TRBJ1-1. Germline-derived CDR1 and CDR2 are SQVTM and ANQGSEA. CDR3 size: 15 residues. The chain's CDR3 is CSVERIGGGNTEAFF.

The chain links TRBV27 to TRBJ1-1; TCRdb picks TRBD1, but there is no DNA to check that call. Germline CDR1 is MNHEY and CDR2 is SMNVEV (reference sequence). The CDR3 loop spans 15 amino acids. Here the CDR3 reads CASSLAAGFVAEAFF.

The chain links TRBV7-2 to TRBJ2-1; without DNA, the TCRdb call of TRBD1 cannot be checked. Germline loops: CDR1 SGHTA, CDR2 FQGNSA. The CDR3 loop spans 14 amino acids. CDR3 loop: CASSLAGPGNEQFF.

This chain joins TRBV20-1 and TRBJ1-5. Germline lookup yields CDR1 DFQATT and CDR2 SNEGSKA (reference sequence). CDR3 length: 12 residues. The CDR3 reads CSAQNSNQPQHF.

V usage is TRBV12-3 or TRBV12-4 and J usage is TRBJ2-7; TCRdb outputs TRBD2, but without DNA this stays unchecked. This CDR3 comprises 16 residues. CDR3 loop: CASSLALVSASYEQYF.

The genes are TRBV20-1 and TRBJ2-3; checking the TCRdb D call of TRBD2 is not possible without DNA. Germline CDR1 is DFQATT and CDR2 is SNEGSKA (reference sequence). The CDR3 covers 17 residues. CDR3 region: CSARDYGPASSTDTQYF.

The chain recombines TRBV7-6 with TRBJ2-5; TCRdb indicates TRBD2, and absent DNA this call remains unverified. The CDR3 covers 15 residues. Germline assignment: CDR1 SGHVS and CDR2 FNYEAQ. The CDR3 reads CASSRYWDNGETQYF.

The chain's CDR3 is CASRQGPSYEQYF. The rearrangement links TRBV7-9 to TRBJ2-7; TCRdb picks TRBD1, but there is no DNA to check that call. Germline lookup yields CDR1 SEHNR and CDR2 FQNEAQ (reference sequence). The CDR3 covers 13 residues.

The CDR3 reads CSPPPAAPNYGYTF. This rearrangement joins TRBV29-1 to TRBJ1-2. CDR1 and CDR2 from the germline V gene are SQVTM and ANQGSEA. The CDR3 has 14 amino acids.

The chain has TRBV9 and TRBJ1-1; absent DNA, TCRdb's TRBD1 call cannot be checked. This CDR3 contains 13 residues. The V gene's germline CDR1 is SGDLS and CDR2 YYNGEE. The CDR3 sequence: CASSTVGDTEAFF.

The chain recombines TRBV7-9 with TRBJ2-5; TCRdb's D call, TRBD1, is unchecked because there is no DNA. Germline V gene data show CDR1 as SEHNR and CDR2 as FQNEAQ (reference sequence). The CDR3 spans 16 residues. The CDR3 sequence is CASSRTGGGLGETQYF.

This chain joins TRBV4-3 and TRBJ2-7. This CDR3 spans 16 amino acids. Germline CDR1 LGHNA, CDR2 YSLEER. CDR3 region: CASSQDLGGSSYEQYF.

The CDR3 loop reads CASSPTSGVTGELFF. This chain connects TRBV5-1 to TRBJ2-2; TCRdb indicates TRBD2, and absent DNA this call remains unverified. CDR3 length: 15 amino acids. Germline CDR1 SGHRS, CDR2 YFSETQ.